This T cell receptor (beta chain) was recovered during a study of T-cell reconstitution after alpha-beta-depleted transplantation in children. This clonotype was seen ten or more times. Its specificity is unknown. Whole-study findings and limits: There were reportedly several hundred expanded graft clones from which alpha-beta T cells came about two months after transplant. Newly produced T cells mostly accounted for T-cell counts and diversity one year post-transplant.

For TCRbeta, the library was prepared with unique molecular identifiers. TCRdb called the PCR reads again in MiXCR, with one record for every CDR3 protein. The sample lists just over 200,000 distinct CDR3 sequences; approximately 8% were seen once. This CDR3 contains 12 residues. CDR1 is DFQATT and CDR2 is SNEGSKA in the germline V gene (reference sequence). The sequence was collected from a male patient aged 2 to 9 who had a stem cell transplant for acute myeloid leukemia, so the T cells may come from the graft donor. This material consisted of PBMCs, mostly from graft donor cells, taken 360 days after TCRalphabeta/CD19-depleted stem cell transplant. The chain employs TRBV20-1 and TRBJ2-1, with 8 bases identical to TRBD2. The CDR3 bases are TGCATAGCCGGGACTAGCTACAATGAGCAGTTCTTC. This sequence encodes CIAGTSYNEQFF.